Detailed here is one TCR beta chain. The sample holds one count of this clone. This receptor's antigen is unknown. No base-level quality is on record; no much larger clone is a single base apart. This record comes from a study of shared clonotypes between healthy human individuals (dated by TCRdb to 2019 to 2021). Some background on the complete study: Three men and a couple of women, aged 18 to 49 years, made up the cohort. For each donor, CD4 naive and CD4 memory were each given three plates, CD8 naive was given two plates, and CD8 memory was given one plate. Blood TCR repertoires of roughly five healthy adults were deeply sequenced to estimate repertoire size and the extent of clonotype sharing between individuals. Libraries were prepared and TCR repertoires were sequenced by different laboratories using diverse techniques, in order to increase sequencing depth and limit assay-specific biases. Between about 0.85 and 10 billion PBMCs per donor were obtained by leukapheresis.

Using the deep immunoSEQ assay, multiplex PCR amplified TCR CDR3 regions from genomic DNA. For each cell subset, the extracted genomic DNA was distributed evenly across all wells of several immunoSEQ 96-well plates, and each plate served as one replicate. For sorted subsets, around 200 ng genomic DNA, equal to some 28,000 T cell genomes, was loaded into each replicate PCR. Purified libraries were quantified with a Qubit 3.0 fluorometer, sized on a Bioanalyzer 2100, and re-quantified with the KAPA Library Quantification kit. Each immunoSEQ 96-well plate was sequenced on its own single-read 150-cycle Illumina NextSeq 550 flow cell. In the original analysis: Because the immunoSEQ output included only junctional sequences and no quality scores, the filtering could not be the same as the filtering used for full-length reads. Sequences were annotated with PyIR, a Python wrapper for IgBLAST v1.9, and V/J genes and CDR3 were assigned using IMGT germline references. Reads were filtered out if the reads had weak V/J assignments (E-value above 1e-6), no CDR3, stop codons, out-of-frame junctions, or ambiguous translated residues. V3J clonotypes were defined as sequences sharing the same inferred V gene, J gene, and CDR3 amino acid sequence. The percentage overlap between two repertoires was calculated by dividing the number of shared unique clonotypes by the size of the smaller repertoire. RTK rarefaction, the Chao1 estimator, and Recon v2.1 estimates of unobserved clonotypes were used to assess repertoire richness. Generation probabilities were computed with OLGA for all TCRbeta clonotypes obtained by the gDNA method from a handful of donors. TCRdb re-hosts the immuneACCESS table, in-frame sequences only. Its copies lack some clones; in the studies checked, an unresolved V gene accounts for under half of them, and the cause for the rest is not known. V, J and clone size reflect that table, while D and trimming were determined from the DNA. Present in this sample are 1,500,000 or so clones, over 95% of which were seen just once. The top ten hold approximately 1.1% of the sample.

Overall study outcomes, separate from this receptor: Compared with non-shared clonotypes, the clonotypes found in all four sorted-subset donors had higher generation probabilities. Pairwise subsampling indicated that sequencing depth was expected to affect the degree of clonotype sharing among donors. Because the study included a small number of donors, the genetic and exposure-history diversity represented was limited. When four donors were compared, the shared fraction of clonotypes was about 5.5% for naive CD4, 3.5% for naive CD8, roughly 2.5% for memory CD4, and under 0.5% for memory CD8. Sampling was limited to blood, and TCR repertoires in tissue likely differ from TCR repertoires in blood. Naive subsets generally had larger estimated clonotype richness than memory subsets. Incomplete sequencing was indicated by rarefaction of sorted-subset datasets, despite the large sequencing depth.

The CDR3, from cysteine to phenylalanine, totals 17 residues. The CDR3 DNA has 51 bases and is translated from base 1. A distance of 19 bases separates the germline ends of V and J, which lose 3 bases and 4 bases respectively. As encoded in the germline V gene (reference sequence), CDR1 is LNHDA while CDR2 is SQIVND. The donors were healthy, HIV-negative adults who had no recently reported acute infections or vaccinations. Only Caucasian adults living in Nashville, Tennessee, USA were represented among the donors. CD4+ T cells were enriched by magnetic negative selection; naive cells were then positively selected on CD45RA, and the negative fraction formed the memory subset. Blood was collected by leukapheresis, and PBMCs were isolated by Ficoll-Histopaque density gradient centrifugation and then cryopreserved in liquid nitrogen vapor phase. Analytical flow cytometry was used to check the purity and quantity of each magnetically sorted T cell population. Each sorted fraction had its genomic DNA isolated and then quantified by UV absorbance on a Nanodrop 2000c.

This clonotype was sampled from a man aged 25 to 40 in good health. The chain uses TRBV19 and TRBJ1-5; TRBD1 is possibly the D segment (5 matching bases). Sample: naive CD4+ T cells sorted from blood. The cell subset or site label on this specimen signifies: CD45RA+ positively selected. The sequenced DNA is TGTGCCAGTAGTATTGGGGGGTGGCGGCAACTTAATCAGCCCCAGCATTTT. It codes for CASSIGGWRQLNQPQHF. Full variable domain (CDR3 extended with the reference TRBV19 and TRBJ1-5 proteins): DGGITQSPKYLFRKEGQNVTLSCEQNLNHDAMYWYRQDPGQGLRLIYYSQIVNDFQKGDIAEGYSVSREKKESFPLTVTSAQKNPTAFYLCASSIGGWRQLNQPQHFGDGTRLSIL.